This T cell receptor (beta chain) appears in the sequencing data of a study of blood T cell repertoires in COVID-19. The CDR3 consists of 11 residues. Germline CDR1 MNHEY, CDR2 SMNVEV (reference sequence). Original processing notes: For nucleated cells, counts were estimated from reference gene primer amplification. Sequenced by immunoSEQ multiplex PCR; TCRdb stores in-frame clones only, minus some. V, J and clone size were drawn from that table, and D and trimming were deduced from the DNA. The data hold around 620,000 clones, with about 90% observed a single time. The sample holds a few counts of this clone.

Sequenced input: peripheral blood. This clonotype was sampled from a young woman with acute or convalescent COVID-19. This chain uses TRBV27 with TRBJ1-2, with D perhaps matching TRBD1 (5 bases). CDR3 DNA: TGTCCCCTGGTAGGGGTCTATGGCTACACCTTC. Its protein product is CPLVGVYGYTF.